This T cell receptor (beta chain) was captured in a study of early T cells in non-severe SARS-CoV-2 infection. Via MiXCR, TCRdb re-called the 5' RACE reads, giving one row per CDR3 protein. Found here are tens of thousands of distinct CDR3 sequences, approximately 8% of them singletons; the top ten hold 12%. V lost 5 bases and J lost 0, with 23 bases in between. CDR1 is SGHAT and CDR2 is FQNNGV in the germline V gene. This CDR3 has 18 amino acids. Relative to its sample, this clonotype is medium-sized. The J gene is TRBJ2-7, the V gene TRBV11-2; D could derive from TRBD1 or TRBD2 (5 bases each). The source was whole blood, collected at baseline. This receptor was identified in an adult who was a healthcare worker with PCR-confirmed SARS-CoV-2 infection or an uninfected control (not recorded which). CDR3 bases: TGTGCCAGCAGCCCAGTCCGCCGGGGCCAGGATGTCTCCTACGAGCAGTACTTC. This gives the protein CASSPVRRGQDVSYEQYF.